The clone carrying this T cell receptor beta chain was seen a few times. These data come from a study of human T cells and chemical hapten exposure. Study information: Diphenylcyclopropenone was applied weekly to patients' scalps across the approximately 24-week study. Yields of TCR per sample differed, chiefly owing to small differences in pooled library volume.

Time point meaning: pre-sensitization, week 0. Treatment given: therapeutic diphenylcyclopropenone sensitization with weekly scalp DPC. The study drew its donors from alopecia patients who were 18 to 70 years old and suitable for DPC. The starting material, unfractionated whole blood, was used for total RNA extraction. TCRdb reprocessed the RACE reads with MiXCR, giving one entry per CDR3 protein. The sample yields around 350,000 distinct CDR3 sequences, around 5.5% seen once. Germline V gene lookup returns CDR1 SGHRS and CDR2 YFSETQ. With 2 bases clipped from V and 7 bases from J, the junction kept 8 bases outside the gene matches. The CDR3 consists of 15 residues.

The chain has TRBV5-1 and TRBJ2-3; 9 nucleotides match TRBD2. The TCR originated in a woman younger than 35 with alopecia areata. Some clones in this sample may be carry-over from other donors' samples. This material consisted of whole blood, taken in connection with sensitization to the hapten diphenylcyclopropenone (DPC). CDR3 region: CASSFGLAGTYTQYF. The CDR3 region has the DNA TGCGCCAGCAGCTTTGGGCTAGCGGGGACCTATACGCAGTATTTT.